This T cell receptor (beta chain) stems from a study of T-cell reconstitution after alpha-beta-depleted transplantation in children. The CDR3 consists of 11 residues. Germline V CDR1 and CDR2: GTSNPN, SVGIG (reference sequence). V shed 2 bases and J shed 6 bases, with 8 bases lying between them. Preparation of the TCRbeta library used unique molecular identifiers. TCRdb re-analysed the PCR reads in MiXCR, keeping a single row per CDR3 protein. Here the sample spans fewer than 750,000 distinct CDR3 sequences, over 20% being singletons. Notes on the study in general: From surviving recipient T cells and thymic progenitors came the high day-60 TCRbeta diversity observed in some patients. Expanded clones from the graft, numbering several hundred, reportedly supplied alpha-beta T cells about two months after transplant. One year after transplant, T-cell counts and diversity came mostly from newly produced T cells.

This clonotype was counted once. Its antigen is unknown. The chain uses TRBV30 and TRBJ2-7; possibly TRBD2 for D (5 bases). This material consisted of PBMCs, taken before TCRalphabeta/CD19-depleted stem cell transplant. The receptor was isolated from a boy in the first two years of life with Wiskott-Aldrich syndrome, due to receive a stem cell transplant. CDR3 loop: CAWSLAGEQYF. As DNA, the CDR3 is TGTGCCTGGAGTCTGGCGGGCGAGCAGTACTTC.